This T cell receptor (beta chain) emerged from a study of OX40 agonist ivuxolimab in advanced cancers. Study summary: Patients received the agonistic anti-OX40 (CD134) antibody ivuxolimab. Partial responses were achieved by three patients, of whom one had hepatocellular carcinoma and two had cutaneous melanoma. Administration of intravenous ivuxolimab to patients occurred every 2 weeks at 0.01 to 10 mg/kg. Study results and caveats: In the 0.1-3.0 mg/kg groups, partial responders showed among the lowest expansion.

Trimming removed 1 base from V and 5 bases from J, with 17 bases in between. The CDR3 extends over 16 amino acids. Germline assignment: CDR1 LNHDA and CDR2 SQIVND (reference sequence). Note on this clone: As yet, its antigen is unknown.

Assay: immunoSEQ multiplex PCR; the TCRdb copy retains only in-frame clones and omits some. The sample holds about 96,000 clones, around 91% seen once. The chain links TRBV19 to TRBJ1-2; no firm D call. The sequences come from CD4+ or CD8+ T cells sorted from blood, collected in a trial of the OX40 agonist ivuxolimab. The receptor comes from an adult with an advanced solid tumor such as melanoma, head and neck, liver or kidney cancer. The CDR3 protein is CASSIGERHGRYGYTF. The CDR3, as DNA: TGTGCCAGTAGTATAGGGGAGAGACATGGACGTTATGGCTACACCTTC.